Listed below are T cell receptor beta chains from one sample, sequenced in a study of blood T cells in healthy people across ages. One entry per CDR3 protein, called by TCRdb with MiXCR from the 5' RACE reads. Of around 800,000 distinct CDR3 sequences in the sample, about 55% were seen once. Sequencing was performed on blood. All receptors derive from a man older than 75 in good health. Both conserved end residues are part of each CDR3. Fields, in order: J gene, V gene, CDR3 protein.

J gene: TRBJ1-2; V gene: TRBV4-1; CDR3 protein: CASSHRVLGNYGYTF
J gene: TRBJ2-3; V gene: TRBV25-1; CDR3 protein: CASSEGEEHRYAYF
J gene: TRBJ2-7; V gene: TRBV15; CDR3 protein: CATSRAGGNEQYF
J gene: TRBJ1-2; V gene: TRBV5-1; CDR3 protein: CASSNRDTEVANYGYTF
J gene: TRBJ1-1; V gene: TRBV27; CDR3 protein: CASSWGRKHTEAFF
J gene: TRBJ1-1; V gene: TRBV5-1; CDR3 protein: CASSWGRLRGNTEAFF
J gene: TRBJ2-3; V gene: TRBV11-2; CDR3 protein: CASSSGDRLFTDTQYF
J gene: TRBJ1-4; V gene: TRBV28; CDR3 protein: CASSPKTGESNEKLFF
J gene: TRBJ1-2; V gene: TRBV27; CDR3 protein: CASSFTGAGGYTF
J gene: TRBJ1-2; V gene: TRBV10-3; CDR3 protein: CAISESRQGDYGYTF
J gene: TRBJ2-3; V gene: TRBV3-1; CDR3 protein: CASRSGGLSGTDTQYF
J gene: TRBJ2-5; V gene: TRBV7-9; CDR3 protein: CASSLGGSGISETQYF
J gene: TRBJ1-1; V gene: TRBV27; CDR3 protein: CANSEGIVDTEAFF
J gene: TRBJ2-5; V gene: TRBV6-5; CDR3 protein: CASSYDRNQETQYF
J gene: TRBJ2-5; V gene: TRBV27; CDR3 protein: CASSLSRWRSQETQYF
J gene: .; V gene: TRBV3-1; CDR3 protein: CASSQTWGLAGKNEQYF
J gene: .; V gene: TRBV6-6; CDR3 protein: CASSYSQKQGPGTEQYF
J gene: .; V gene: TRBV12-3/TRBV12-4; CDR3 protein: CASSWRGTYEQYF
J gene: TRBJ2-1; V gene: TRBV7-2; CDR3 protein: CASSLALGEQFF
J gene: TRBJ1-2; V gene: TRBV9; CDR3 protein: CASSDRQGGNGYTF
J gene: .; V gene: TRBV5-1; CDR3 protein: CASSSVTRYNEQYF
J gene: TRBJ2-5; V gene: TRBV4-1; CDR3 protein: CASSQGTGGPGETQYF
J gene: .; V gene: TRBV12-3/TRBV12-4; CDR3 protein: CASTLRGFHEQYF
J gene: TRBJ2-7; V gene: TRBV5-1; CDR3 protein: CASSPGLVRDEQYF
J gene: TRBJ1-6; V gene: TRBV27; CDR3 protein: CASSPRPGVNSPLHF
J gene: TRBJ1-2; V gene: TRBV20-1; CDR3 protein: CSAPTGTGTSYGYTF
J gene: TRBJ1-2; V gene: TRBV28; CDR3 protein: CASSLGQDPYTF
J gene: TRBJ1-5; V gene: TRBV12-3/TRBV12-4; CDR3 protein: CASSRGTGGSLQPQHF
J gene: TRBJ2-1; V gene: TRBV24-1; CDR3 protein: CATSEPGANNEQFF
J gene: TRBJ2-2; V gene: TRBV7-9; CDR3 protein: CASSLGGSYTGELFF
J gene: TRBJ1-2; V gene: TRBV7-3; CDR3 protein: CASSYRDDYGYTF
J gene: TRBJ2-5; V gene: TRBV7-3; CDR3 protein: CASSLSGRQGPQETQYF
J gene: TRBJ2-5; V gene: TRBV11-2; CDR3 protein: CASSSRTSGTYF
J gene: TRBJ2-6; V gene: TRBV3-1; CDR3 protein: CASSQDSGPSGANVLTF
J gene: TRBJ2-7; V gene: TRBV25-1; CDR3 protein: CASSIQAGAQYF
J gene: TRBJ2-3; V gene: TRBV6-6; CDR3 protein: CASSGALERDAYF
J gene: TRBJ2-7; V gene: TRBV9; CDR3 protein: CASSLQRDPSYEQYF
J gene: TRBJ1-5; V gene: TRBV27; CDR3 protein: CASSPRDRGHQPQHF
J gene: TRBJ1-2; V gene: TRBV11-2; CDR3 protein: CASSLDPLSGRTYGYTF
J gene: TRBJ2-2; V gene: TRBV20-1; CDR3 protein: CSARGGRTGELFF
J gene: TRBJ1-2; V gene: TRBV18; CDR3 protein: CASSRDRESGYTF
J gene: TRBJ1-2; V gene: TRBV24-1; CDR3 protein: CATSDRAGYTF
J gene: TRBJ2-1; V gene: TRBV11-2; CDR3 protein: CASSLLLGTSKNEQFF
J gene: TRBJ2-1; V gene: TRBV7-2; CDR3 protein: CASSLVSGGYNEQFF
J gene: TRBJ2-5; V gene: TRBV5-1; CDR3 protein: CASSFPQKETQYF
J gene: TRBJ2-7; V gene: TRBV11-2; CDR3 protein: CASSPIMSGEQYF
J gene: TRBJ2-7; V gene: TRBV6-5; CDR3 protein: CASSNLAGTPLNEQYF
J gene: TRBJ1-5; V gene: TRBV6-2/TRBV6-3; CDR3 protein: CASSGGGQPQHF
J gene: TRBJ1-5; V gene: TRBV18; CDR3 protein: CASSRPGQDQPQHF
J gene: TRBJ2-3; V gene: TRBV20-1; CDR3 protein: CSAMGSSGVTDTQYF
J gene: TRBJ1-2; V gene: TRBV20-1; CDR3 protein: CSALTDRPSYGYTF
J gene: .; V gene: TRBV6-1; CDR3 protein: CASSEDQRSGYEQYF
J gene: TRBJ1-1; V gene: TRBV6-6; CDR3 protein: CASTGTENTEAFF
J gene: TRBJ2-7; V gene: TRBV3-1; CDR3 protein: CASSQGGQRGEQYF